This TCR beta chain was obtained from a study of shared clonotypes between healthy human individuals. In the naive CD8 group, cells lacked CD45RO and were positively selected for CCR7, so terminally differentiated effector memory CD45RA+ cells were left out. This clone was counted once. Profiled with immunoSEQ multiplex PCR; TCRdb holds only in-frame clones, not every one. The table shows about 1.9 million clones, with 93% occurring only once. Trimming pared 3 bases from V and 2 bases from J, leaving 13 bases between. Germline CDR1 and CDR2: MNHEY and SMNVEV (reference sequence). The CDR3 totals 15 residues.

The chain has TRBV27 and TRBJ2-5; maybe TRBD1 (6 bases). The sequencing input was naive CD8+ T cells from PBMCs. This receptor was obtained from a man aged 18 to 29 in good health. Some clones in this sample may be carry-over from other donors' samples. The CDR3 DNA sequence: TGTGCCAGCAGTTTTTCGTGGGGGCCTCAAGAGACCCAGTACTTC. Translating it yields CASSFSWGPQETQYF.